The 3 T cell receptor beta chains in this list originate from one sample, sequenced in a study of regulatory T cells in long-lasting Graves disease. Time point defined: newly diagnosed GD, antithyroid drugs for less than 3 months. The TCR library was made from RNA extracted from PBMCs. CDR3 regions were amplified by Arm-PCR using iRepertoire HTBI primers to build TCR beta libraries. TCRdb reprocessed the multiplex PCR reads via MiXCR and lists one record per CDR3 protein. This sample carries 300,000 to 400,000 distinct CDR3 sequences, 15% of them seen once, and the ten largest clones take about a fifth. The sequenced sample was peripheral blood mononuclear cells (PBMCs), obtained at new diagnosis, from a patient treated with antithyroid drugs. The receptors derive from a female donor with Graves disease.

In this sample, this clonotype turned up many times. The CDR3 DNA sequence: TGTGCCAGCAGCCCCCGTATAGTGGGGAGTTCCTACGAGCAGTACTTC. Its protein product is CASSPRIVGSSYEQYF. The genes are TRBV7-2 and TRBJ2-7; D perhaps matches TRBD2 (5 bases). The CDR3 is made up of 16 amino acids. CDR1 and CDR2 from the germline V gene are SGHTA and FQGNSA. Trimming took 5 bases from V and 1 from J, leaving 18 bases between them.

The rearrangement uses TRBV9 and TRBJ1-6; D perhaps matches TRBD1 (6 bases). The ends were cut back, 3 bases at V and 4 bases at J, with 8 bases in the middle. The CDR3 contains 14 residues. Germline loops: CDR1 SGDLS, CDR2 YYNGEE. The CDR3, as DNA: TGTGCCAGCAGCGGAACAGGGTATAATTCACCCCTCCACTTT. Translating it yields CASSGTGYNSPLHF.

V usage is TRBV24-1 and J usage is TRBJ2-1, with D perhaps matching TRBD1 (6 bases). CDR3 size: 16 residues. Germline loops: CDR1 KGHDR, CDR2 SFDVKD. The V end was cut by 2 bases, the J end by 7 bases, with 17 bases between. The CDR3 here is CATSDSSGPTGNEQFF. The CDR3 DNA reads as TGTGCCACCAGTGATTCAAGCGGACCTACAGGGAATGAGCAGTTCTTC.